The source of this TCR beta chain is a study of CD8 T cells in Susac syndrome (dated by TCRdb to about 2019). Some background on the complete study: The study used repertoire sequencing to test whether antigen drove CD8+ T cell activation and differentiation in Susac syndrome. CD8+ T cell repertoire clonality was compared between over 9 healthy donors, roughly 14 Susac syndrome patients and 15 multiple sclerosis patients.

Peripheral blood CD8+ and CD4+ T cells from healthy donors, Susac syndrome patients and multiple sclerosis patients were profiled by high-throughput TCR beta sequencing. The multiple sclerosis controls were treatment-naive patients whose relapsing-remitting disease, either stable or active, fulfilled the revised McDonald criteria. Bulk CD8+ and CD4+ T cells were purified by magnetic negative isolation, while CD8+ TEMRA cells were enriched using FACS. Blood was drawn into EDTA tubes, processed within 24 hours, and PBMCs were isolated by density gradient centrifugation. PBMCs destined for TCR sequencing were cryopreserved in liquid nitrogen and later thawed in a 37 °C water bath. Purity of sorted or isolated CD4+, CD8+ and CD8+ TEMRA cells was at least 90%. Broader findings and caveats from the paper: The TCR sequencing and HLA analysis was acknowledged to have included a relatively small number of individuals.

Inclusive of the bounding cysteine and phenylalanine, the CDR3 is 15 residues long. Only CDR3 DNA is held: 45 bases, read in frame from base 1. V is pruned by 4 bases and J by 3 bases, leaving 8 bases of the junction without a gene match. Via the germline V gene, CDR1 is SGHRS and CDR2 YFSETQ. This clonotype was picked up one time. There is no known antigen for this receptor. Base qualities are not at hand, and no much larger clone is one base apart. One read is thin evidence. RNA was extracted with the RNeasy kit and roughly 0.5 to 1 ug was reverse transcribed using random hexamers. The immunoSEQ multiplex PCR assay, covering 54 Vbeta and 13 Jbeta segments, was used to amplify TCR beta CDR3 regions. PCR amplification bias was corrected using a synthetic template baseline for primer optimization and computational correction. The authors' analysis ran thus. Only productive sequences were kept, with reads annotated to V, D and J genes according to IMGT and analyzed in immunoSEQ Analyzer. Clonality was computed as one minus Shannon entropy normalized by log2 of the number of productive unique sequences. For each patient and control, public and private clones were evaluated among the 100 most prevalent clones. Clones were defined as Susac-specific if absent from the healthy and MS cohorts, from around 1,100 published viral clones and from other ImmuneACCESS disease sequences. TCRdb reprocessing: public reads trimmed at Q25 with fastp, clones called with MiXCR, in-frame beta chains kept. When rows share a CDR3 protein, they turn into one entry using the most common DNA and genes. TCRdb's processing, not the authors' own work, is the source of the V and J calls. Recorded for this sample are around 180,000 distinct CDR3 sequences; around 96% of them occurred a single time. About 0.15% of the sample is taken by the ten largest.

The rearrangement joined TRBV5-1 to TRBJ1-1; 8 central bases correspond to TRBD1. Sequenced material: CD8+ T cells from PBMCs. This TCR derives from a human donor with multiple sclerosis. The CDR3 region: CASSGWTGIDTEAFF. The DNA reads TGCGCCAGCAGCGGATGGACAGGGATCGACACTGAAGCTTTCTTT.